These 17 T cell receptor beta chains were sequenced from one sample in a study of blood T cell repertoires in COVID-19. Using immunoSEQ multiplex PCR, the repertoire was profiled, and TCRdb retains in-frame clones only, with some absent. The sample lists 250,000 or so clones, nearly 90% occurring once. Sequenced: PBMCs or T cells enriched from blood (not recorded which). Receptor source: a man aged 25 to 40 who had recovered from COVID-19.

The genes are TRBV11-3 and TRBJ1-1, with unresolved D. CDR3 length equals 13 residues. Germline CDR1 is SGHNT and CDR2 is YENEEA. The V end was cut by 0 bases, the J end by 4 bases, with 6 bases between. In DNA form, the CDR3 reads TGTGCCAGCAGCTTAGATGGGAGCACTGAAGCTTTCTTT. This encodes CASSLDGSTEAFF. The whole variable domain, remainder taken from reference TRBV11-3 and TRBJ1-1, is EAGVVQSPRYKIIEKKQPVAFWCNPISGHNTLYWYLQNLGQGPELLIRYENEEAVDDSQLPKDRFSAERLKGVDSTLKIQPAELGDSAVYLCASSLDGSTEAFFGQGTRLTVV.

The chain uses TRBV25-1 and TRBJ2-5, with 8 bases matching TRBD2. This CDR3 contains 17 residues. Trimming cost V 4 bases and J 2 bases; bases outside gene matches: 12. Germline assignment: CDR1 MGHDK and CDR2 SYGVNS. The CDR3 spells CASSAGGTGGDQETQYF. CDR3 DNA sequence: TGTGCCAGCAGTGCGGGTGGAACGGGGGGGGATCAAGAGACCCAGTACTTC.

CDR3 amino acids: CATSRDAVGQGYGYTF. CDR3 nucleotide sequence: TGTGCCACCAGCAGAGATGCAGTAGGACAGGGGTATGGCTACACCTTC. V usage is TRBV15 and J usage is TRBJ1-2, with 9 bases matching TRBD1. Germline trimming cut 0 bases from V and 5 bases from J; bases unmatched to any gene: 7. Germline V gives CDR1 LNHNV, CDR2 YYDKDF (reference sequence). This CDR3 region has 16 residues.

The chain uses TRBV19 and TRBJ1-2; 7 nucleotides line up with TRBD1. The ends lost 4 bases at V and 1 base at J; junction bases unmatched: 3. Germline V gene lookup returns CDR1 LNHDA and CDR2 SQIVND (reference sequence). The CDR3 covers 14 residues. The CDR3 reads CASSTDRSNYGYTF. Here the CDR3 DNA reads TGTGCCAGTAGTACGGACAGGAGTAACTATGGCTACACCTTC.

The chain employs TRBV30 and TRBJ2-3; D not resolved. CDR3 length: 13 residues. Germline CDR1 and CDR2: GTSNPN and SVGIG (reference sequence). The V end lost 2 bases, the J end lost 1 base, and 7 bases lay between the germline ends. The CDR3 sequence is CAWSFGGTDTQYF. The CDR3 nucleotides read TGTGCCTGGAGTTTCGGAGGCACAGATACGCAGTATTTT.

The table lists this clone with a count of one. DNA for the CDR3: TGTGCCAGCTCACCATTAGGGACAGGGGACACTGAAGCTTTCTTT. Its translation: CASSPLGTGDTEAFF. The chain has TRBV18 and TRBJ1-1; 10 positions match TRBD1. Germline V gene lookup returns CDR1 KGHSH and CDR2 LQKENI. The length of the CDR3 is 15 residues. Losses at the gene ends were 2 bases for V and 3 bases for J; bases not matched to a gene: 3.

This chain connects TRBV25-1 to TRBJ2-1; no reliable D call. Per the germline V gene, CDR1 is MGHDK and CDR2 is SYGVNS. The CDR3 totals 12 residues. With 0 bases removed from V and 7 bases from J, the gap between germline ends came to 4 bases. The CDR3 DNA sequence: TGTGCCAGCAGTGAATACACAAATGAGCAGTTCTTC. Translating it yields CASSEYTNEQFF.

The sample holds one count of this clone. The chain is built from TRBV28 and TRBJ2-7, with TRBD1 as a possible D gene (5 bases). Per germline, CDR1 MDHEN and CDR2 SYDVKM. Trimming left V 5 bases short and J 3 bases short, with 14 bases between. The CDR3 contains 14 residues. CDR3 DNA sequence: TGTGCCAGCAGTACGACGACAGCTAGCTACGAGCAGTACTTC. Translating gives CASSTTTASYEQYF. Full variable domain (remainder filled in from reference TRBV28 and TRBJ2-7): DVKVTQSSRYLVKRTGEKVFLECVQDMDHENMFWYRQDPGLGLRLIYFSYDVKMKEKGDIPEGYSVSREKKERFSLILESASTNQTSMYLCASSTTTASYEQYFGPGTRLTVT.

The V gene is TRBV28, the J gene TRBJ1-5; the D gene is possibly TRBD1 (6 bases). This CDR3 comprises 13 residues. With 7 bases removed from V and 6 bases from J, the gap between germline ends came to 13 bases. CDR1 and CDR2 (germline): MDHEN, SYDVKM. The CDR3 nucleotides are TGTGCCAGCAACCTTCAGGGGTTTCAGCCCCAGCATTTT. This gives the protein CASNLQGFQPQHF.

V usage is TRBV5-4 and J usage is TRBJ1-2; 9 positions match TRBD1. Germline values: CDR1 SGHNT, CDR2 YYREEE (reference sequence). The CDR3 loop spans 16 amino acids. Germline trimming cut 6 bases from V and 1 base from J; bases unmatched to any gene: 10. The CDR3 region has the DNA TGTGCCAGCACCTTTGGGGGGACAGGGTATAACTATGGCTACACCTTC. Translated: CASTFGGTGYNYGYTF. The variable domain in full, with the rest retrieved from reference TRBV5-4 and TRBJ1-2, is ETGVTQSPTHLIKTRGQQVTLRCSSQSGHNTVSWYQQALGQGPQFIFQYYREEENGRGNFPPRFSGLQFPNYSSELNVNALELDDSALYLCASTFGGTGYNYGYTFGSGTRLTVV.

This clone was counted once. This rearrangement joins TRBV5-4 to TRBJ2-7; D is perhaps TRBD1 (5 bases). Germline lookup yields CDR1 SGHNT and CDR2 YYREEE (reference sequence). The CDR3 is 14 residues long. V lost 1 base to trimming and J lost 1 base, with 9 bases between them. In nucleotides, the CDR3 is TGTGCCAGCAGCTTGAACACAGGTTCCTACGAGCAGTACTTC. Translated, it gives CASSLNTGSYEQYF.

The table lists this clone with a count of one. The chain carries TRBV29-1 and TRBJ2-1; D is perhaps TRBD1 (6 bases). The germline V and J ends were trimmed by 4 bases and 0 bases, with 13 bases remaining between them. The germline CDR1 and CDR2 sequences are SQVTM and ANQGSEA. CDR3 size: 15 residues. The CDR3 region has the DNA TGCAGCGTTGCCAGGGGTGATAGCTCCTACAATGAGCAGTTCTTC. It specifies CSVARGDSSYNEQFF.

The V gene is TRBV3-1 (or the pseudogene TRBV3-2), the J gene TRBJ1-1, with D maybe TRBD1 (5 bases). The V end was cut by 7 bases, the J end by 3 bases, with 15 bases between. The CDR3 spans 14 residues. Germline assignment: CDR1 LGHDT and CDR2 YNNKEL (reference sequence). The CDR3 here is CASTKEGQDTEAFF. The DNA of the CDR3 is TGTGCCAGCACCAAAGAGGGGCAGGACACTGAAGCTTTCTTT.

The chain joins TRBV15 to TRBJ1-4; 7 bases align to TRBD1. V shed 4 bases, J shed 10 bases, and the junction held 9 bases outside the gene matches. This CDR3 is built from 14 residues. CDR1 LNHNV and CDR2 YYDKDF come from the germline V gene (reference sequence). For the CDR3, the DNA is TGTGCCACCAGCAAGGACAGGAAGGTTGCAAAACTGTTTTTT. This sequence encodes CATSKDRKVAKLFF.

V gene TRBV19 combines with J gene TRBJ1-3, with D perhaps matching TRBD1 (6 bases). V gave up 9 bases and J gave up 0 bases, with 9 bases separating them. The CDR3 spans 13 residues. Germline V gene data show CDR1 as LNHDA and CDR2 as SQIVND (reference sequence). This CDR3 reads CASGQNSGNTIYF. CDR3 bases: TGTGCCAGCGGACAGAACTCTGGAAACACCATATATTTT.

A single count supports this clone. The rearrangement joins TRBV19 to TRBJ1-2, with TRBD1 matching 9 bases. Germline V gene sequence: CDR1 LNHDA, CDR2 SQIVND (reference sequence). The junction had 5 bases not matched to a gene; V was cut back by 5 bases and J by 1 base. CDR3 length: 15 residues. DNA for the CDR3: TGTGCCAGTAGTCCCGGACAGGGGCTTAACTATGGCTACACCTTC. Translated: CASSPGQGLNYGYTF.

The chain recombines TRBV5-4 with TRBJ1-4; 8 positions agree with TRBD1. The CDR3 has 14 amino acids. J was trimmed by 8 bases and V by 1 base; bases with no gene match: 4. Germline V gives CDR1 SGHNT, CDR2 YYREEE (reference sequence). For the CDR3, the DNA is TGTGCCAGCAGCTTGCAGGGGGCTGAGGAAAAACTGTTTTTT. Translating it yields CASSLQGAEEKLFF.